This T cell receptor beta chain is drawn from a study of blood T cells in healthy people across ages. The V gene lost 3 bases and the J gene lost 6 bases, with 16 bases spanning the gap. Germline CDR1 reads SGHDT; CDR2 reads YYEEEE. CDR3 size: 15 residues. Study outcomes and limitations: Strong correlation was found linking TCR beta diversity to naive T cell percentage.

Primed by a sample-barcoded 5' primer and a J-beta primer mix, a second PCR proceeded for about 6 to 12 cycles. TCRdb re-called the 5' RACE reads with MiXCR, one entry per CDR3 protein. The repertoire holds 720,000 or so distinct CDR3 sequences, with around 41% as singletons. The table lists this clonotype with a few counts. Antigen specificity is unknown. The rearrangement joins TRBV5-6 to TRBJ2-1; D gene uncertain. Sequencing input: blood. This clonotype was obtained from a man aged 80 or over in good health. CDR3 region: CASSSYKERSNEQFF. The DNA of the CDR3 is TGTGCCAGCAGCTCGTACAAGGAAAGATCCAATGAGCAGTTCTTC. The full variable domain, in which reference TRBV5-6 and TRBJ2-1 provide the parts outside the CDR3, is DAGVTQSPTHLIKTRGQQVTLRCSPKSGHDTVSWYQQALGQGPQFIFQYYEEEERQRGNFPDRFSGHQFPNYSSELNVNALLLGDSALYLCASSSYKERSNEQFFGPGTRLTVL.